A selection of T cell receptor beta chains follows, all from one sample in a study of blood T cells in healthy people across ages. TCRdb reprocessed the 5' RACE reads via MiXCR and lists one record per CDR3 protein. The data contain hundreds of thousands of distinct CDR3 sequences, approximately 50% of them singletons. Material: blood. These receptors were collected from a man aged 55 to 70 in good health. The CDR3 runs from the conserved cysteine through the conserved F or W. A D gene is named only where the DNA matches it firmly. Clone size is not always given. Where it is, it says once, few, many or a class for expanded clones.

CDR3 protein	CDR3 DNA	D gene	J gene	clone size	V gene
CASRPGQGLAKNIQYF	TGCGCCAGCAGGCCGGGACAGGGGCTAGCCAAAAACATTCAGTACTTC	TRBD1	TRBJ2-4	.	TRBV5-1
CASIMGGSNQPQHF	TGTGCCAGCATCATGGGGGGATCCAATCAGCCCCAGCATTTT	.	TRBJ1-5	.	TRBV28
CASSAGGGAGADTQYF	TGTGCCAGCAGCGCCGGCGGTGGAGCGGGGGCGGATACGCAGTATTTT	TRBD2	TRBJ2-3	once	TRBV13
CSAHTGTRQPQHF	TGCAGTGCTCACACAGGGACCCGGCAGCCCCAGCATTTT	.	TRBJ1-5	.	TRBV20-1
CASSLSGASTDTQYF	TGTGCCAGCAGCTTGAGCGGGGCCAGCACAGATACGCAGTATTTT	TRBD2	TRBJ2-3	.	TRBV5-1
CASSQRQGPDMQYF	TGTGCCAGCAGCCAAAGGCAGGGCCCCGATATGCAGTATTTT	.	TRBJ2-3	.	TRBV3-1
CSVEENRDREQFF	TGCAGCGTTGAAGAGAACCGGGACAGGGAGCAGTTCTTC	TRBD1	TRBJ2-1	.	TRBV29-1
CASSQGGLSGANVLTF	TGTGCCAGCAGCCAAGGGGGGCTTTCTGGGGCCAACGTCCTGACTTTC	.	TRBJ2-6	.	TRBV3-1
CAISQGEPGKEAFF	TGTGCCATCAGCCAGGGGGAGCCTGGCAAGGAAGCTTTCTTT	TRBD1	TRBJ1-1	.	TRBV10-3
CASSWGSRGYTF	TGTGCCAGCAGTTGGGGATCAAGAGGCTACACCTTC	.	TRBJ1-2	.	TRBV12-3/TRBV12-4
CASRPGLAVYEQYF	TGTGCCAGCAGGCCGGGACTAGCGGTATACGAGCAGTACTTC	TRBD2	TRBJ2-7	.	TRBV28
CASSLRTRDTQYF	TGTGCCAGCAGCCTCCGCACTAGAGATACGCAGTATTTT	.	TRBJ2-3	.	TRBV6-6
CASSRGGQRLSYEQYF	TGCGCCAGCAGCCGGGGGGGACAGCGATTATCCTACGAGCAGTACTTC	.	TRBJ2-7	few	TRBV5-1
CASSEVQLSSYEQYF	TGCGCCAGCAGTGAGGTACAGTTGAGCTCCTACGAGCAGTACTTC	.	TRBJ2-7	once	TRBV10-2
CASGRDFYEQYF	TGTGCCAGCGGCAGAGACTTCTACGAGCAGTACTTC	.	TRBJ2-7	many	TRBV5-5
CASSADWGGTQYF	TGTGCCAGCAGTGCGGATTGGGGGGGGACCCAGTACTTC	TRBD2	TRBJ2-5	few	TRBV6-1
CASSYQRGGYDEQFF	TGTGCCAGCAGTTACCAGCGGGGGGGCTACGATGAGCAGTTCTTC	TRBD2	TRBJ2-1	.	TRBV2